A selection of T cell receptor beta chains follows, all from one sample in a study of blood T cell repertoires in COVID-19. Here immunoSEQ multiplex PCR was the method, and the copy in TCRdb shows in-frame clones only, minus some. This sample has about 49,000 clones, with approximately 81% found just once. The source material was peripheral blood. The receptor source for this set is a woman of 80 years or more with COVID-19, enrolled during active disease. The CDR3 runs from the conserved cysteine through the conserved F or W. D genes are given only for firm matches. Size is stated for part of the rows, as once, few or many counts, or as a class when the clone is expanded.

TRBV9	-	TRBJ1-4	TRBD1	TGTGCCAGCAGCTTTACTACAGGGGGAGGAGGTGAAAAACTGTTTTTT	CASSFTTGGGGEKLFF
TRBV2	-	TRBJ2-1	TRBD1	TGTGCCAGCCCGGGACAGGGTTACAATGAGCAGTTCTTC	CASPGQGYNEQFF
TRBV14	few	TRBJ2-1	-	TGTGCCAGCAGCCCTCCCGGGACTCCGTACAATGAGCAGTTCTTC	CASSPPGTPYNEQFF
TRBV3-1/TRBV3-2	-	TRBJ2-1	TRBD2	TGTGCCAGCAGCCTCCGGACTAGCGGGAGGAATGAGCAGTTCTTC	CASSLRTSGRNEQFF
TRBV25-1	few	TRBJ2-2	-	TGTGCCAGCAGGACAGACACCGGGGAGCTGTTTTTT	CASRTDTGELFF
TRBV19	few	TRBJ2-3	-	TGTGCCAGTAGTATTGGGAGAGATACGCAGTATTTT	CASSIGRDTQYF
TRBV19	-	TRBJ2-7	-	TGTGCCAGTAGTATCGCAACGACAGCATCCTACGAGCAGTACTTC	CASSIATTASYEQYF
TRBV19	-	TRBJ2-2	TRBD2	TGTGCCAGTAGGACTAGCGGGAGGGGAGGGGAGCTGTTTTTT	CASRTSGRGGELFF
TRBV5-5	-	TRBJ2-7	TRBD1	TGTGCCAGCAGCTTATACGGGACAGGGGGCGGCGAGCAGTACTTC	CASSLYGTGGGEQYF
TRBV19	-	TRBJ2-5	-	TGTGCCAGTAGTAACAGTTGGAGAGGGGGTTCGGAGACCCAGTACTTC	CASSNSWRGGSETQYF
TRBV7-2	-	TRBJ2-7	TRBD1	TGTGCCAGCAGCCAGGGGGTCGAGCAGCACTTC	CASSQGVEQHF
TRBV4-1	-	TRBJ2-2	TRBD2	TGCGCCAGCAGCCAAGGGACTAGCGGGAACACCGGGGAGCTGTTTTTT	CASSQGTSGNTGELFF
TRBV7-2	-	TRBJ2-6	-	TGTGCCAGCAGCTTAGCGTACCCGCGAGGGGCCAACGTCCTGACTTTC	CASSLAYPRGANVLTF
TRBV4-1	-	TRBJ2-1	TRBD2	TGCGCCAGTTCGCGGACTAGCTCCTACAATGAGCAGTTCTTC	CASSRTSSYNEQFF
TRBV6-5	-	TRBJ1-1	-	TGTGCCAGCAGTTACGTTAGGACAGCAAACACTGAAGCTTTCTTT	CASSYVRTANTEAFF
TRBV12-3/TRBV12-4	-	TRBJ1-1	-	TGTGCCAGCAAACAGGCCATGAACACTGAAGCTTTCTTT	CASKQAMNTEAFF
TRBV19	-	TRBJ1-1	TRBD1	TGTGCCAGTAGTATGGGGACAGGGGTGAACACTGAAGCTTTCTTT	CASSMGTGVNTEAFF
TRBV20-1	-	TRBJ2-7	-	TGCAGTGCTAGTCGGGGGAGCGAGCAGTACTTC	CSASRGSEQYF
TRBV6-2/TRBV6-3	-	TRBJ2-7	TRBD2	TGTGCCAGCAGTAAGACGACTAGCGGGTCTTCCTACGAGCAGTACTTC	CASSKTTSGSSYEQYF
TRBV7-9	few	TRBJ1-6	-	TGTGCCAGCAGCCCGTTCCGGAATTCACCCCTCCACTTT	CASSPFRNSPLHF
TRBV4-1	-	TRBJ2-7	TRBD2	TGCGCCAGCAGCCAATCCATGAGTAGGGCGGGGGGGTCCTACGAGCAGTACTTC	CASSQSMSRAGGSYEQYF
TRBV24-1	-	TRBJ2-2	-	TGTGCCACCAGTGATAACAAGAACACCGGGGAGCTGTTTTTT	CATSDNKNTGELFF
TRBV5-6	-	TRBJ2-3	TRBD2	TGTGCCAGCAGCTTGTTTCTCACCGGGGGGAGACGAGATACGCAGTATTTT	CASSLFLTGGRRDTQYF
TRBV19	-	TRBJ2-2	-	TGTGCCAGTAGTATACACACGAACACCGGGGAGCTGTTTTTT	CASSIHTNTGELFF
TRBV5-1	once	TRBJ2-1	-	TGCGCCAGCAGCTTGAGCCCGGGTGGGTACAATGAGCAGTTCTTC	CASSLSPGGYNEQFF
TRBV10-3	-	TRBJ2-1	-	TGTGCCATCAGTGAGCCCGACGAGGGGGTTTCCTATAGCTCCTACAATGAGCAGTTCTTC	CAISEPDEGVSYSSYNEQFF
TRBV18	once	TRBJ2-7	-	TGTGCCAGCTCACCACCGTCGAACCCGGGAGAGCAGTACTTC	CASSPPSNPGEQYF
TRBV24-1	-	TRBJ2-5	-	TGTGCCACCAGTGATTTCGGGGAGACCCAGTACTTC	CATSDFGETQYF
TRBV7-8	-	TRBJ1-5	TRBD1	TGTGCCAGCAGCCGAGACAGGGCCAGCAATCAGCCCCAGCATTTT	CASSRDRASNQPQHF
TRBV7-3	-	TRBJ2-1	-	TGTGCCAGCAGCACCGGGGGGCTCAGTGAGCAGTTCTTC	CASSTGGLSEQFF
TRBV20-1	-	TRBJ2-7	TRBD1	TGCAGTGCTAGTAGGCAGGGGGTTTCCTACGAGCAGTACTTC	CSASRQGVSYEQYF
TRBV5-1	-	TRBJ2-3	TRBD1	TGCGCCAGCAGCGAAGAGATGACAGGGTTTAGACCAGATACGCAGTATTTT	CASSEEMTGFRPDTQYF
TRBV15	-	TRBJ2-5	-	TGTGCCACCAGCAGAGACCCTCAAGAGACCCAGTACTTC	CATSRDPQETQYF
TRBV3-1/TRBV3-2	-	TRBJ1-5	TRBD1	TGTGCCAGCAGCCAAGGTATTTCCGGGACAGGGAATCAGCCCCAGCATTTT	CASSQGISGTGNQPQHF
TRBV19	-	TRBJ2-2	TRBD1	TGTGCCAGTAGTCCTACCAACAGGGGAAGGACCGGGGAGCTGTTTTTT	CASSPTNRGRTGELFF
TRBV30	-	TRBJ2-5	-	TGTGCCTGGAGCCAGGGCCAAGAGACCCAGTACTTC	CAWSQGQETQYF
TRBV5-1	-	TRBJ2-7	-	TGCGCCAGCAGCTTGAAGGGAGCGCCCTACGAGCAGTACTTC	CASSLKGAPYEQYF
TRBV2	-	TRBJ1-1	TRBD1	TGTGCCAGCAGTAGACAGGGGGCGCCGGGCACTGAAGCTTTCTTT	CASSRQGAPGTEAFF